This T cell receptor beta chain comes out of a study of quantifying T cell responses using KT2 cells. Overall study context: Reverse transcription used primers in the TCR alpha and beta constant regions.

Notes on this clonotype: Its matching antigen is unknown.

The study, taken as a whole, reports: Very high KT2 spike-in numbers caused saturation in KT2 sequence detection.

Unfractionated PBMC were spiked with known numbers of KT2 clone cells. A single-stranded UMI oligo with SP2 sequence was ligated to cDNA 3' ends. First-round PCR used about 4 cycles and beta primers RC1.1 and RC1.2 covering TRBC1 and TRBC2. TCR alpha and beta chains were handled separately starting at the second PCR. TCRdb analysed the UMI-ligation and nested PCR reads with MiXCR anew, one entry per CDR3 protein. The sample holds around 56,000 distinct CDR3 sequences, approximately 13% seen once. Material: PBMCs spiked with cells of the T cell clone KT2. This clonotype originated in a human donor.

The CDR3: CAISDSTDTQYF. The DNA of the CDR3 is TGTGCCATCAGTGACAGCACAGATACGCAGTATTTT. The rearrangement links TRBV10-3 to TRBJ2-3; D is undetermined. This CDR3 has 12 residues. V gave up 3 bases and J gave up 0 bases, with 1 base separating them. From germline, CDR1 is ENHRY and CDR2 SYGVKD.